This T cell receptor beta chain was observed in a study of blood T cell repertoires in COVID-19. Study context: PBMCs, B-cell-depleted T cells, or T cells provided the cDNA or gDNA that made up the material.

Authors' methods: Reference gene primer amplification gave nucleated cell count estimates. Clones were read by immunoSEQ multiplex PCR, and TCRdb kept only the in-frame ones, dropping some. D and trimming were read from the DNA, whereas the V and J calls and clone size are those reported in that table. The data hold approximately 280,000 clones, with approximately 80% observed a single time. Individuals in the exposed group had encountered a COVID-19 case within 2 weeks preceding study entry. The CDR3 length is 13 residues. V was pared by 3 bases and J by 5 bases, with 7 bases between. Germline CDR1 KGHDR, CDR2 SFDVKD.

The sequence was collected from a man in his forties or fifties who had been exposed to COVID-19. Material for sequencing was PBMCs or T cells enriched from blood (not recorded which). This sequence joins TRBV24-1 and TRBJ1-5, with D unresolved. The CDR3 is CATSDVGDQPQHF. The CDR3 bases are TGTGCCACCAGTGATGTGGGCGATCAGCCCCAGCATTTT.